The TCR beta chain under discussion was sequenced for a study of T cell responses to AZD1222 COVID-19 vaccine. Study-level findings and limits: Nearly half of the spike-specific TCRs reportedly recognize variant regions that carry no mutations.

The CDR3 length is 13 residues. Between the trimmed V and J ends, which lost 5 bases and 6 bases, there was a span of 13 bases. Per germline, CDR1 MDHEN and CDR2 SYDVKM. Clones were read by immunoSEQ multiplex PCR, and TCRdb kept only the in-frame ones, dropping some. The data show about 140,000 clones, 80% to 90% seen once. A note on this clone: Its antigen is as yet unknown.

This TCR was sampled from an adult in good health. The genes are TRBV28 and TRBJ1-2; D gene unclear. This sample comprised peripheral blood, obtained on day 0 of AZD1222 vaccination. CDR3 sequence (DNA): TGTGCCAGCAGTCTTTTACAGCTCCATGGCTACACCTTC. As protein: CASSLLQLHGYTF.